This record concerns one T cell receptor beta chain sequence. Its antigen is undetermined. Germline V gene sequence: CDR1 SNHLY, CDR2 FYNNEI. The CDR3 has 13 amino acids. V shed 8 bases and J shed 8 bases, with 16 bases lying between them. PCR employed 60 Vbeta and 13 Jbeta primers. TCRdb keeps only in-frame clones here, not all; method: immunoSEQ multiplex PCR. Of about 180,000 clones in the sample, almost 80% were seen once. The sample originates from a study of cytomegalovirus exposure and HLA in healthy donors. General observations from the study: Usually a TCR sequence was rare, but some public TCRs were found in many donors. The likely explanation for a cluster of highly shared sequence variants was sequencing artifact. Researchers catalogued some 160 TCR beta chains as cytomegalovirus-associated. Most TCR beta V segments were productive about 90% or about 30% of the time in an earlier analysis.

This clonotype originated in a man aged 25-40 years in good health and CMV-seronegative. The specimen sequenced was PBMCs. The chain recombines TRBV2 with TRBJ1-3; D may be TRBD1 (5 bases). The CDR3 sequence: CASGGSLVDTIYF. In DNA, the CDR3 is TGTGCCAGCGGGGGGTCTTTGGTAGACACCATATATTTT.